The next 9 T cell receptor beta chains were all read from a single sample in a study of shared clonotypes between healthy human individuals. Assay used: immunoSEQ multiplex PCR; TCRdb lists only in-frame clones, some missing. The sample records around 2,000,000 clones, roughly 94% being singletons. The sequencing input was naive CD4+ T cells sorted from blood. Subset here: CD45RA+ positively selected. The receptor set was obtained from a man between 18 and 29 years old in good health.

The chain combines TRBV4-1 with TRBJ2-7; 7 bases agree with TRBD1. The CDR3 runs 12 residues. In germline, CDR1 is MGHRA, CDR2 YSYEKL. V shed 4 bases and J 7 bases; nucleotides not matched to a gene: 4. The chain's CDR3 is CASSLTGREQYF. CDR3 nucleotide sequence: TGCGCCAGCAGCCTGACAGGGCGGGAGCAGTACTTC.

V gene TRBV5-4 combines with J gene TRBJ1-6; D perhaps matches TRBD1 (6 bases). V was cut by 0 bases and J by 11 bases, with 15 bases left in between. Germline CDR1 is SGHNT and CDR2 is YYREEE (reference sequence). There are 15 residues in the CDR3. In DNA, the CDR3 is TGTGCCAGCAGCTTGGCGACAGGACCCTCTCCACCCCTCCACTTT. Its translation is CASSLATGPSPPLHF.

The rearrangement joins TRBV11-2 to TRBJ1-6, with D possibly TRBD1 on 5 matching bases. Trimming left V 10 bases short and J 12 bases short, with 25 bases between. This CDR3 is built from 15 residues. Germline CDR1 SGHAT, CDR2 FQNNGV. The CDR3 region has the DNA TGTGCCACCGGGGCCGGAGGCGCCAACCTAATACCCCTCCACTTT. This gives the protein CATGAGGANLIPLHF.

This clone was seen only a few times. The DNA of the CDR3 is TGTGCCAGCAGCAAAATACCGGGGGCCCACTACGAGCAGTACTTC. It specifies CASSKIPGAHYEQYF. The gene calls are TRBV21-1 and TRBJ2-7. TRBV21-1 is an annotated pseudogene. The CDR3 has 15 residues.

J is TRBJ2-7 and V is TRBV5-1; 10 positions agree with TRBD1. Germline loops: CDR1 SGHRS, CDR2 YFSETQ. This CDR3 is 14 amino acids long. The J segment lost 6 bases and the V segment lost 6 bases, leaving 9 bases of the junction unmatched. The CDR3 region is CASNHDRGHSEQYF. CDR3 bases: TGCGCCAGCAACCACGACAGGGGGCACAGCGAGCAGTACTTC.

The chain carries TRBV29-1 and TRBJ2-7, with D perhaps TRBD1 or TRBD2 (5 bases each). This CDR3 comprises 15 residues. Trimming removed 1 base at V and 0 bases at J, with 13 bases between. Germline V lookup: CDR1 SQVTM, CDR2 ANQGSEA. CDR3 residues: CSVEGGPPSSYEQYF. The CDR3 DNA sequence: TGCAGCGTTGAAGGGGGACCGCCGAGCTCCTACGAGCAGTACTTC.

About this clone: A clone one base away is much larger, so this may be a read error. Other nucleotide sequences from this sample produce the same CDR3. Here the CDR3 DNA reads TGTGCCACCCGGACAGTCGTTAGCGGAAACACCATATATTTT. Amino acid sequence: CATRTVVSGNTIYF. This sequence joins TRBV6-5 and TRBJ1-3; TRBD1 might be the D (6 bases). From germline, CDR1 is MNHEY and CDR2 SVGAGI. The CDR3 spans 14 residues. The germline V and J ends were trimmed by 10 bases and 4 bases, with 17 bases remaining between them.

Turning to this clone: The sample carries other DNA sequences with the same CDR3. The chain recombines TRBV5-1 with TRBJ1-1, with D uncertain. V lost 0 bases to trimming and J lost 4 bases, with 10 bases between them. The CDR3 spans 14 residues. Germline V gives CDR1 SGHRS, CDR2 YFSETQ. The CDR3 DNA reads TGCGCCAGCAGCTTGGAAGGTGGTCCCACTGAAGCTTTCTTT. Protein product: CASSLEGGPTEAFF. The full variable domain, rest sourced from reference TRBV5-1 and TRBJ1-1, is KAGVTQTPRYLIKTRGQQVTLSCSPISGHRSVSWYQQTPGQGLQFLFEYFSETQRNKGNFPGRFSGRQFSNSRSEMNVSTLELGDSALYLCASSLEGGPTEAFFGQGTRLTVV.

This chain joins TRBV4-1 and TRBJ2-7, with 14 bases lining up with TRBD2. Germline-derived CDR1 and CDR2 are MGHRA and YSYEKL. This CDR3 spans 17 amino acids. The junction had 5 bases not matched to a gene; V was cut back by 4 bases and J by 0 bases. The CDR3 bases are TGCGCCAGCAGCCGAGGGACTAGCGGGAGCTACTCCTACGAGCAGTACTTC. This sequence encodes CASSRGTSGSYSYEQYF.